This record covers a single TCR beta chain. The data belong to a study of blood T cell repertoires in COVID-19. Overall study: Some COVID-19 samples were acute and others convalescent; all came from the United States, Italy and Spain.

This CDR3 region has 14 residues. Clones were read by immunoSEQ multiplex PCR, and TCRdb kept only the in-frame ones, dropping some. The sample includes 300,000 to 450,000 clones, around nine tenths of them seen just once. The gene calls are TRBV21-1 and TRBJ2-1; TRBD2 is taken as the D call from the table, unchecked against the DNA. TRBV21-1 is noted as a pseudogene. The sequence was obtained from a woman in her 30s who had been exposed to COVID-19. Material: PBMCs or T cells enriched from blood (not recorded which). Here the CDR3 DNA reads TGTGCCAGCAGCAAATTGGCGGGCCACAATGAGCAGTTCTTC. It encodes CASSKLAGHNEQFF.